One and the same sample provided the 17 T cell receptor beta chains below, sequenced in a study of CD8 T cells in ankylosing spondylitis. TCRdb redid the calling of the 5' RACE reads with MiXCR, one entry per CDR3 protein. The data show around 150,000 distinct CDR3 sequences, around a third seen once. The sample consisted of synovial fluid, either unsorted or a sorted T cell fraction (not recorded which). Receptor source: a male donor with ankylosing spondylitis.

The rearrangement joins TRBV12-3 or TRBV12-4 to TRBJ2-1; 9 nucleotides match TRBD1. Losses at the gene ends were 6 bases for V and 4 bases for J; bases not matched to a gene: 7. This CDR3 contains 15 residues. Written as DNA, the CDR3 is TGTGCCAGCAGACCTCCGGGACAGGGTTACAATGAGCAGTTCTTC. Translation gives CASRPPGQGYNEQFF.

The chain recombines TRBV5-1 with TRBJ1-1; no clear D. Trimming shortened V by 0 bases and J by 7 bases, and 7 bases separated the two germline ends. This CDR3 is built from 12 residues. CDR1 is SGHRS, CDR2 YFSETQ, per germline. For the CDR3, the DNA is TGCGCCAGCAGCTTGGGGTTCGGTGAAGCTTTCTTT. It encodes CASSLGFGEAFF.

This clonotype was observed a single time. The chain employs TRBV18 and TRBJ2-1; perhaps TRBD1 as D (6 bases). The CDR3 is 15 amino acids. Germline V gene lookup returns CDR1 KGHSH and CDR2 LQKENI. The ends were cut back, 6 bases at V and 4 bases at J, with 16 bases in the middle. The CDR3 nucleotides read TGTGCCAGCTCCCTCGACAGGTCAGATTACAATGAGCAGTTCTTC. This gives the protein CASSLDRSDYNEQFF.

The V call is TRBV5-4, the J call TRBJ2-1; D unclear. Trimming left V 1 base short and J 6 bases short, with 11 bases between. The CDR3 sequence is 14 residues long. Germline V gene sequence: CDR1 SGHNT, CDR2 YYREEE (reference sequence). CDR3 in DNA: TGTGCCAGCAGCTTGTTAGGCCCGGGCAATGAGCAGTTCTTC. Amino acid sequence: CASSLLGPGNEQFF. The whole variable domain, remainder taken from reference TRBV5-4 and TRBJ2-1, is ETGVTQSPTHLIKTRGQQVTLRCSSQSGHNTVSWYQQALGQGPQFIFQYYREEENGRGNFPPRFSGLQFPNYSSELNVNALELDDSALYLCASSLLGPGNEQFFGPGTRLTVL.

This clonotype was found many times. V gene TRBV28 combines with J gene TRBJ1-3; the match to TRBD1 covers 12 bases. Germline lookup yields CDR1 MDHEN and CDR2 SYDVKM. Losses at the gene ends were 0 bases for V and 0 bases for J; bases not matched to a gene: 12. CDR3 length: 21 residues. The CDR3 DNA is TGTGCCAGCAGTTTATGGGGGACAGGGGGCGCCCCCTACTTCTCTGGAAACACCATATATTTT. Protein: CASSLWGTGGAPYFSGNTIYF. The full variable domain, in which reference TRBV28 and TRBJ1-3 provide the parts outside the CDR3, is DVKVTQSSRYLVKRTGEKVFLECVQDMDHENMFWYRQDPGLGLRLIYFSYDVKMKEKGDIPEGYSVSREKKERFSLILESASTNQTSMYLCASSLWGTGGAPYFSGNTIYFGEGSWLTVV.

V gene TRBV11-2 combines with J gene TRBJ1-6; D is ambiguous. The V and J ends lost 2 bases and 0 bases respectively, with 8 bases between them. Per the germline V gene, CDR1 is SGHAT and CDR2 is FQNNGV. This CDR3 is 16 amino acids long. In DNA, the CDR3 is TGTGCCAGCAGCTTATCAGCGAGCTCCTATAATTCACCCCTCCACTTT. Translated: CASSLSASSYNSPLHF.

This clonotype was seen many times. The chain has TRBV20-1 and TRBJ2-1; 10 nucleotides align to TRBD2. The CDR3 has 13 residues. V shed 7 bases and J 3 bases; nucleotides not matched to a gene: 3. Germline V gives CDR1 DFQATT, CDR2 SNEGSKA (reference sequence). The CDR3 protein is CSGTSGFYNEQFF. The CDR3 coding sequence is TGCAGTGGGACTAGCGGATTCTACAATGAGCAGTTCTTC.

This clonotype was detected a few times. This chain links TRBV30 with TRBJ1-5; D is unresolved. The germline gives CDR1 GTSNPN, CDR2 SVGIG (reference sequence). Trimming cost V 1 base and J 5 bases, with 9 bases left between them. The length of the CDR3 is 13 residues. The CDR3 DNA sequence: TGTGCCTGGAGTGGGGCAGGCGATCAGCCCCAGCATTTT. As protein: CAWSGAGDQPQHF.

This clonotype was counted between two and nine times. CDR3 coding DNA: TGTGCCAGCAGCTTAGTGAGTGGGCTTGGAAACACCATATATTTT. As protein: CASSLVSGLGNTIYF. The chain employs TRBV11-2 and TRBJ1-3; D is undetermined. This CDR3 comprises 15 residues. Germline-derived CDR1 and CDR2 are SGHAT and FQNNGV. Trimming removed 1 base at V and 3 bases at J, with 10 bases between.

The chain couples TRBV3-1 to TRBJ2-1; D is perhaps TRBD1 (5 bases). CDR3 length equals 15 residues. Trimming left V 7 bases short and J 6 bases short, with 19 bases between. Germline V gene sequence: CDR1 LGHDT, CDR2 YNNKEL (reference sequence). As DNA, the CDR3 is TGTGCCAGCACCAGCAGGGATCGTTCGGGCAATGAGCAGTTCTTC. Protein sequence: CASTSRDRSGNEQFF.

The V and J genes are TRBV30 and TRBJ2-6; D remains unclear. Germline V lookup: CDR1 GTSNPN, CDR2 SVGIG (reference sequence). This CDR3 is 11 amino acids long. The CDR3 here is CGVSGANVLTF. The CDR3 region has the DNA TGTGGGGTCTCTGGGGCCAACGTCCTGACTTTC.

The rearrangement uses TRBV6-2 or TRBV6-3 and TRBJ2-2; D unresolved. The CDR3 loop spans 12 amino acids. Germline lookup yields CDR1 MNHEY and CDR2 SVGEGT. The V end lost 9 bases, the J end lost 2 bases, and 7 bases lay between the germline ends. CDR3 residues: CASVGNTGELFF. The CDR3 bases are TGTGCCAGTGTAGGAAACACCGGGGAGCTGTTTTTT.

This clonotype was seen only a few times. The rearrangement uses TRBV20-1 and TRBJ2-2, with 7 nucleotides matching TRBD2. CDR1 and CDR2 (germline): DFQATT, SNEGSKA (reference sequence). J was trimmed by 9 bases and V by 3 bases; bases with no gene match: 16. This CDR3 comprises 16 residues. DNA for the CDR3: TGCAGTGCTAGGGACGTTCGGGCGGGAGCAGTCCGGGAGCTGTTTTTT. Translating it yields CSARDVRAGAVRELFF.

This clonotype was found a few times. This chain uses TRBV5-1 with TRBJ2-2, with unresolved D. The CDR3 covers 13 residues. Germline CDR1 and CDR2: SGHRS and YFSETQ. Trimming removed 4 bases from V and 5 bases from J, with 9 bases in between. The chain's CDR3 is CASSLTETGELFF. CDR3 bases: TGCGCCAGCAGCCTCACAGAGACCGGGGAGCTGTTTTTT. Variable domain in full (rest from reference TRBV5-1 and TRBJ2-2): KAGVTQTPRYLIKTRGQQVTLSCSPISGHRSVSWYQQTPGQGLQFLFEYFSETQRNKGNFPGRFSGRQFSNSRSEMNVSTLELGDSALYLCASSLTETGELFFGEGSRLTVL.

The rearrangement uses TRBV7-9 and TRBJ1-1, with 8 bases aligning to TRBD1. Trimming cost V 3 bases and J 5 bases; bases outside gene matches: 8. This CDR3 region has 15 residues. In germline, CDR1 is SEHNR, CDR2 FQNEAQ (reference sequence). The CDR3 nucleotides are TGTGCCAGCAGCTTCCAGGGGGCCGTAGCAACTGAAGCTTTCTTT. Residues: CASSFQGAVATEAFF. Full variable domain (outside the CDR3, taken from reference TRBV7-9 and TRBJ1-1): DTGVSQNPRHKITKRGQNVTFRCDPISEHNRLYWYRQTLGQGPEFLTYFQNEAQLEKSRLLSDRFSAERPKGSFSTLEIQRTEQGDSAMYLCASSFQGAVATEAFFGQGTRLTVV.

The DNA of the CDR3 is TGTGCCAGCGGGCGTGCCAACGAAAAACTGTTTTTT. Amino acids: CASGRANEKLFF. The chain has TRBV7-8 and TRBJ1-4, with D unresolved. Deletions cut 8 bases from V and 8 bases from J, with 12 bases between. The CDR3 spans 12 residues. Germline V gives CDR1 SGHVS, CDR2 FQNEAQ. The full variable domain, its missing parts supplied by reference TRBV7-8 and TRBJ1-4, is GAGVSQSPRYKVAKRGQDVALRCDPISGHVSLFWYQQALGQGPEFLTYFQNEAQLDKSGLPSDRFFAERPEGSVSTLKIQRTQQEDSAVYLCASGRANEKLFFGSGTQLSVL.

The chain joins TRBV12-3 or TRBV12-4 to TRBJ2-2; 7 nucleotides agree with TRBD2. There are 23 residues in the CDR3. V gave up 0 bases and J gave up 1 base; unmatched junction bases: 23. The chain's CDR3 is CASSLAKGSGRGQTRVNTGELFF. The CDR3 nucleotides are TGTGCCAGCAGTTTAGCGAAAGGATCAGGGAGGGGCCAAACGCGGGTGAACACCGGGGAGCTGTTTTTT.